This T cell receptor (beta chain) derives from a study of T cells in Graves' hyperthyroidism and ophthalmopathy. Whole-study findings and limits: Blood also showed most of the thyroid clonotypes that were expanded above 0.001.

The CDR3 sequence is 14 residues long. From germline, CDR1 is LNHDA and CDR2 SQIVND (reference sequence). V lost 5 bases to trimming and J lost 4 bases; unmatched junction nucleotides: 8. This clonotype was seen repeatedly, ten times or more. The antigen remains undetermined. Graves' hyperthyroidism was deemed stable given no ophthalmopathy progression within 18 months. Clinicians diagnosed patients from clinical symptoms, serum thyroxine and TRAb, thyroid ultrasound and orbital computed tomography. The TCR beta CDR3 regions underwent amplification using RNA transcripts as the source. Primed by the HTBI set, a first-round RT-PCR was run on the TCR CDR3. From the multiplex PCR reads, TCRdb called clonotypes with MiXCR, one entry per CDR3 protein. The table records a few hundred thousand distinct CDR3 sequences, approximately 15% of them present only once.

The specimen was blood. This sequence originates from a woman younger than 35 with Graves' hyperthyroidism. The genes are TRBV19 and TRBJ2-7; 7 bases match TRBD2. CDR3 DNA: TGTGCCAGTAGTCCTTCAGGGAGGGGTTACGAGCAGTACGTC. It encodes CASSPSGRGYEQYV.